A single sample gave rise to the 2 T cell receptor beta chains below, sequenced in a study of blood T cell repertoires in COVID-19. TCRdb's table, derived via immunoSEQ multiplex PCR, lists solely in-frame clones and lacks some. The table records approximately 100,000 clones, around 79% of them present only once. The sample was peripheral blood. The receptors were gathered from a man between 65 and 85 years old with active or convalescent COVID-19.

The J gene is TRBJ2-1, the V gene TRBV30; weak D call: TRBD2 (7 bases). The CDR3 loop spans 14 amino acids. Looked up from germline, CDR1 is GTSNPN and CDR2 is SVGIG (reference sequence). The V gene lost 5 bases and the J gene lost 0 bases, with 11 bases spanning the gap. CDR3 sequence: CAWGGGVSYNEQFF. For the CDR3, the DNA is TGTGCCTGGGGAGGGGGGGTCTCCTACAATGAGCAGTTCTTC.

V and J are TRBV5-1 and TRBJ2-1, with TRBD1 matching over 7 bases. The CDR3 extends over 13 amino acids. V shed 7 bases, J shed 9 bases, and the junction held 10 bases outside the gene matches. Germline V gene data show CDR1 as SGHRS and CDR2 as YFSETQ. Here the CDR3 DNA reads TGCGCCAGCGGCCCAATCAAGGGGGCTGAGCAGTTCTTC. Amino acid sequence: CASGPIKGAEQFF.